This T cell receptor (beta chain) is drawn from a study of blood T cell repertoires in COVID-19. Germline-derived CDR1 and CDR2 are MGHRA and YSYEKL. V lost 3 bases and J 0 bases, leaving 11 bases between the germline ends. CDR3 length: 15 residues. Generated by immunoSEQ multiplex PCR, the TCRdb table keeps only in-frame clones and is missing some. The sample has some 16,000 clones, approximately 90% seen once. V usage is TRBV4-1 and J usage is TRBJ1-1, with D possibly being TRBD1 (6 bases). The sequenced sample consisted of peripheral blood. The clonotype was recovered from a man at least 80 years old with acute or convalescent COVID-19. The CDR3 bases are TGCGCCAGCAGCCACGGGACACAGATGAACACTGAAGCTTTCTTT. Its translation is CASSHGTQMNTEAFF.